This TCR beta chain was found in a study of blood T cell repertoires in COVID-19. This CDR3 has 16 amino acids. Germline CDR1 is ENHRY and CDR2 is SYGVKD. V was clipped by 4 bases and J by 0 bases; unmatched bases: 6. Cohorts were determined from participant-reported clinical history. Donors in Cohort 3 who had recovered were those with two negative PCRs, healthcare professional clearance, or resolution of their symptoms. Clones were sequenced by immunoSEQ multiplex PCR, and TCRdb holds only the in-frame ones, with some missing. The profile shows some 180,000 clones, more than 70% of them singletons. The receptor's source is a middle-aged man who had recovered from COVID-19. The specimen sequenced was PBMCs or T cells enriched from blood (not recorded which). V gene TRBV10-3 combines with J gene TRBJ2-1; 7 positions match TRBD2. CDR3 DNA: TGTGCCATCAGTGCGCCATCGGGGGGCTCCTACAATGAGCAGTTCTTC. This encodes CAISAPSGGSYNEQFF.